Given below is one T cell receptor beta chain in context. As yet, its antigen is unknown. Autoimmune disease history or systemic immunosuppression meant exclusion. Collection of blood occurred at baseline, at cycle 4 day 1, and at cycle 7 day 1. This entry belongs to a study of OX40 agonist ivuxolimab in advanced cancers. Study-wide context: Patients receiving dose escalation had hepatocellular carcinoma, melanoma, renal cell or head and neck cancer.

Study findings and constraints: Low clonal expansion, among the lowest seen, marked partial responders at 0.1-3.0 mg/kg.

The repertoire was sequenced with immunoSEQ multiplex PCR; TCRdb's copy has only in-frame clones and lacks some. The sample shows 55,000 to 70,000 clones, 80% of them seen only once. The specimen was CD4+ or CD8+ T cells sorted from blood, collected in a trial of the OX40 agonist ivuxolimab. The origin of this receptor is an adult with an advanced solid tumor such as melanoma, head and neck, liver or kidney cancer.

This CDR3 reads CASSIFTGHGNTEAFF. For the CDR3, the DNA is TGTGCCAGTAGTATTTTCACGGGGCACGGGAACACTGAAGCTTTCTTT. The V and J genes are TRBV19 and TRBJ1-1; possible D gene TRBD1, 5 bases. CDR1 and CDR2 from the germline V gene are LNHDA and SQIVND (reference sequence). This CDR3 comprises 16 residues. V was pared by 3 bases and J by 1 base, with 15 bases between.